This TCR beta chain emerged from a study of blood T cell repertoires in COVID-19. Study background: Acute and convalescent COVID-19 specimens originated in the United States, Italy and Spain. T cells, B-cell-depleted T cells, or PBMCs supplied cDNA or gDNA.

Per the authors' pipeline: It was from reference gene primer amplification that nucleated cell counts were estimated. Profiled with immunoSEQ multiplex PCR; TCRdb holds only in-frame clones, not every one. V and J calls and clone size are given by that table; D and trimming were obtained from the DNA. The sample has roughly 110,000 clones; more than 70% are singletons. The CDR3 runs 14 residues. From germline, CDR1 is MGHRA and CDR2 YSYEKL. Trimming removed 3 bases at V and 4 bases at J, with 12 bases between. The rearrangement joins TRBV4-1 to TRBJ2-5; no firm D call. The sample consisted of peripheral blood. This TCR was sampled from a man aged 50 to 60 with active or convalescent COVID-19. CDR3 loop: CASSHPTITETQYF. CDR3 coding DNA: TGCGCCAGCAGCCACCCGACAATTACAGAGACCCAGTACTTC.